Presented here are 30 T cell receptor beta chains from one specimen sequenced in a study of T cell responses to AZD1222 COVID-19 vaccine. Assay: immunoSEQ multiplex PCR; the TCRdb copy retains only in-frame clones and omits some. The table lists approximately 91,000 clones, approximately 89% of them singletons, with about 30% in the top ten. Sequenced here: peripheral blood, sampled 28 days after the second AZD1222 dose. Receptor source: an adult who received the AZD1222 COVID-19 vaccine.

This chain joins TRBV5-1 and TRBJ1-6; D uncertain. The CDR3 extends over 15 amino acids. Trimming left V 0 bases short and J 4 bases short, with 8 bases between. CDR1 is SGHRS and CDR2 is YFSETQ in the germline V gene. The chain's CDR3 is CASSLVARYNSPLHF. The CDR3 nucleotides read TGCGCCAGCAGCTTGGTTGCCAGGTATAATTCACCCCTCCACTTT.

The rearrangement links TRBV19 to TRBJ2-3; D is perhaps TRBD2 (7 bases). In germline, CDR1 is LNHDA, CDR2 SQIVND (reference sequence). The CDR3 extends over 14 amino acids. Trimming took 2 bases from V and 4 from J, leaving 10 bases between them. Here the CDR3 DNA reads TGTGCCAGTAGTATACAAGGGGGGGCAGATACGCAGTATTTT. This translates into CASSIQGGADTQYF.

V gene TRBV12-3 or TRBV12-4 combines with J gene TRBJ1-5; 8 bases map to TRBD1. The V and J ends lost 6 bases and 5 bases, in that order; junction bases with no gene match: 3. CDR3 length: 13 amino acids. In DNA, the CDR3 is TGTGCCAGCAGGTCAGGGGGCGATCAGCCCCAGCATTTT. Protein sequence: CASRSGGDQPQHF.

The V and J genes are TRBV6-1 and TRBJ1-4, with 8 bases fitting TRBD1. The V gene end was trimmed by 2 bases and the J gene end by 7 bases; junction bases not matched to a gene: 6. The CDR3 totals 15 residues. Germline V gives CDR1 MNHNS, CDR2 SASEGT. CDR3 sequence: CASSEFRGQVEKLFF. In DNA, the CDR3 is TGTGCCAGCAGTGAATTTAGGGGACAGGTTGAAAAACTGTTTTTT.

V gene TRBV11-2 combines with J gene TRBJ2-1; possibly TRBD2 for D (5 bases). V was trimmed by 5 bases and J by 2 bases, leaving 19 bases between them. CDR1 and CDR2 from the germline V gene are SGHAT and FQNNGV. The CDR3 is 17 amino acids. In DNA, the CDR3 is TGTGCCAGCAGCCCACCCGGAAGCGGCTACCCCTACAATGAGCAGTTCTTC. It codes for CASSPPGSGYPYNEQFF.

The CDR3 here is CASSPGQGFNQPQHF. The CDR3 DNA is TGTGCCAGCAGTCCGGGACAGGGTTTCAATCAGCCCCAGCATTTT. The chain recombines TRBV6-2 or TRBV6-3 with TRBJ1-5; TRBD1 matches at 9 bases. V lost 5 bases, J lost 3 bases, and 5 bases stayed unmatched. Germline CDR1 and CDR2: MNHEY and SVGEGT. The CDR3 has 15 amino acids.

The gene calls are TRBV18 and TRBJ1-3; 10 bases match TRBD1. The V gene's germline CDR1 is KGHSH and CDR2 LQKENI. Trimming at V came to 4 bases and at J to 16 bases, leaving 7 bases not matched to a gene. CDR3 size: 12 residues. CDR3: CASSQDRDRGYF. The CDR3 DNA sequence: TGTGCCAGCTCACAAGACCGGGACAGGGGTTATTTT.

The chain employs TRBV7-2 and TRBJ2-3, with D uncertain. Germline V CDR1 and CDR2: SGHTA, FQGNSA. With 5 bases removed from V and 8 bases from J, the gap between germline ends came to 11 bases. CDR3 length: 12 amino acids. The CDR3 region has the DNA TGTGCCAGCAGCGACTTTATGGGTACGCAGTATTTT. As protein: CASSDFMGTQYF.

V and J are TRBV7-3 and TRBJ1-3, with a weak D call TRBD1 (5 bases). There are 13 residues in the CDR3. The V and J ends lost 8 bases and 4 bases respectively, with 12 bases between them. Germline loops: CDR1 SGHTA, CDR2 FQGTGA. CDR3: CASSPGSGNTIYF. CDR3 nucleotide sequence: TGTGCCAGCTCCCCAGGGTCCGGAAACACCATATATTTT.

This chain uses TRBV7-2 with TRBJ2-7, with 8 nucleotides matching TRBD1. The CDR3 length is 16 residues. Unmatched junction bases numbered 11, after V lost 4 bases and J lost 3 bases. Germline assignment: CDR1 SGHTA and CDR2 FQGNSA. In DNA, the CDR3 is TGTGCCAGCAGCTCCAGGTCCGGACAGGGTATCTACGAGCAGTACTTC. Its translation is CASSSRSGQGIYEQYF.

The genes are TRBV3-1 (or the pseudogene TRBV3-2) and TRBJ1-1; D is uncertain. V lost 0 bases and J lost 10, with 12 bases in between. CDR3 size: 13 residues. Germline loops: CDR1 LGHDT, CDR2 YNNKEL (reference sequence). In DNA, the CDR3 is TGTGCCAGCAGCCAAGATGGGAAGGCAGGAGCTTTCTTT. It is translated as CASSQDGKAGAFF.

This chain links TRBV5-1 with TRBJ2-1, with 13 bases that match TRBD2. V dropped 4 bases and J dropped 2; count of bases not matched to a gene: 3. The CDR3 consists of 16 residues. Germline-derived CDR1 and CDR2 are SGHRS and YFSETQ. The CDR3 region has the DNA TGCGCCAGCAGCGCCGGGACTAGCGGGGCCTACAATGAGCAGTTCTTC. As protein: CASSAGTSGAYNEQFF.

The chain recombines TRBV5-4 with TRBJ2-3; 11 bases map to TRBD2. The germline V gene encodes CDR1 SGHNT and CDR2 YYREEE (reference sequence). The CDR3 has 17 amino acids. Unmatched junction bases numbered 8, after V lost 0 bases and J lost 5 bases. Here the CDR3 reads CASSLGGASGRLDTQYF. The CDR3 coding sequence is TGTGCCAGCAGCTTGGGCGGAGCTAGCGGGAGGTTAGATACGCAGTATTTT.

The rearrangement links TRBV7-8 to TRBJ2-5; D gene uncertain. The CDR3 loop spans 15 amino acids. Germline CDR1 reads SGHVS; CDR2 reads FQNEAQ. V lost 6 bases to trimming and J lost 5 bases, with 19 bases between them. The CDR3 DNA reads TGTGCCAGCAGAAATCCGGGCCCGCACCTGGAGACCCAGTACTTC. Its protein is CASRNPGPHLETQYF.

This clone was recorded a few times. The chain recombines TRBV28 with TRBJ1-4; D uncertain. Germline loops: CDR1 MDHEN, CDR2 SYDVKM. This CDR3 is 17 amino acids long. Between the trimmed V and J ends, which lost 4 bases and 0 bases, there was a span of 15 bases. The CDR3 DNA sequence: TGTGCCAGCAGTTACGGGGTCGAGTGGGCAACTAATGAAAAACTGTTTTTT. Encoded protein: CASSYGVEWATNEKLFF.

V usage is TRBV28 and J usage is TRBJ1-2; D is perhaps TRBD1 (5 bases). CDR3 length: 15 amino acids. Per the germline V gene, CDR1 is MDHEN and CDR2 is SYDVKM. The V gene lost 5 bases and the J gene lost 4 bases, with 17 bases spanning the gap. The CDR3 coding sequence is TGTGCCAGCAGTCCGTCTGGGGGACTTTTCTATGGCTACACCTTC. Translation: CASSPSGGLFYGYTF.

The chain links TRBV29-1 to TRBJ1-2, with a weak D call TRBD1 (5 bases). This CDR3 region has 15 residues. Trimming removed 4 bases at V and 0 bases at J, with 15 bases between. Germline values: CDR1 SQVTM, CDR2 ANQGSEA. CDR3: CSVGGARYANYGYTF. The CDR3 nucleotides read TGCAGCGTTGGAGGGGCGCGTTACGCTAACTATGGCTACACCTTC.

The chain links TRBV4-1 to TRBJ2-7; no clear D gene. Germline loops: CDR1 MGHRA, CDR2 YSYEKL. Trimming left V 5 bases short and J 5 bases short, with 7 bases between. The CDR3 is 11 amino acids. The CDR3 reads CASSNFNEQYF. The CDR3 nucleotides are TGCGCCAGCAGCAATTTTAACGAGCAGTACTTC.

The genes are TRBV5-6 and TRBJ2-7; D remains unclear. CDR1 SGHDT and CDR2 YYEEEE come from the germline V gene. The CDR3 spans 15 residues. The V and J ends lost 0 bases and 2 bases respectively, with 12 bases between them. The CDR3 region is CASSLVAGEPYEQYF. The DNA of the CDR3 is TGTGCCAGCAGCTTGGTCGCAGGAGAACCCTACGAGCAGTACTTC.

This clone was seen a single time. The V gene is TRBV2, the J gene TRBJ1-5, with 7 bases that match TRBD1. V dropped 6 bases and J dropped 0; count of bases not matched to a gene: 2. CDR1 and CDR2 (germline): SNHLY, FYNNEI. This CDR3 region has 14 residues. The DNA for the CDR3 is TGTGCCAGCAGGGGGGACAGTAGCAATCAGCCCCAGCATTTT. Amino acid sequence: CASRGDSSNQPQHF. Drawing the rest from reference TRBV2 and TRBJ1-5, the complete variable domain is EPEVTQTPSHQVTQMGQEVILRCVPISNHLYFYWYRQILGQKVEFLVSFYNNEISEKSEIFDDQFSVERPDGSNFTLKIRSTKLEDSAMYFCASRGDSSNQPQHFGDGTRLSIL.

The chain joins TRBV4-1 to TRBJ1-4; D call uncertain. The CDR3 consists of 17 residues. Trimming stripped 0 bases from V and 5 bases from J, with 16 bases between. The germline gives CDR1 MGHRA, CDR2 YSYEKL. For the CDR3, the DNA is TGCGCCAGCAGCCAAGATAGAGACTGGCGCCTGAATGAAAAACTGTTTTTT. The encoded protein is CASSQDRDWRLNEKLFF.

This chain links TRBV6-6 with TRBJ2-7; 13 nucleotides agree with TRBD2. Germline V CDR1 and CDR2: MNHNY, SVGAGI (reference sequence). The CDR3 runs to 15 residues. Trimming took 4 bases from V and 2 from J; bases not matched to a gene: 2. This CDR3 reads CASSSTSGRPYEQYF. DNA of the CDR3: TGTGCCAGCAGTTCGACTAGCGGGAGGCCCTACGAGCAGTACTTC.

CDR3 nucleotide sequence: TGTGCCAGTAGTAGTGACTATCCGGGAGGGCCATCCTACGAGCAGTACTTC. The encoded protein is CASSSDYPGGPSYEQYF. J is TRBJ2-7 and V is TRBV19; 8 bases match TRBD2. Germline CDR1 is LNHDA and CDR2 is SQIVND (reference sequence). Germline trimming cut 4 bases from V and 1 base from J; bases unmatched to any gene: 12. CDR3 length equals 17 residues.

The rearrangement links TRBV7-9 to TRBJ1-5; D possibly corresponds to TRBD1 (5 bases). Trimming removed 5 bases from V and 4 bases from J, with 9 bases in between. Per germline, CDR1 SEHNR and CDR2 FQNEAQ (reference sequence). CDR3 length: 13 amino acids. CDR3 sequence reads: CASSTQVNQPQHF. In nucleotides, the CDR3 is TGTGCCAGCAGCACACAGGTTAATCAGCCCCAGCATTTT. Complete variable domain (other parts from reference TRBV7-9 and TRBJ1-5): DTGVSQNPRHKITKRGQNVTFRCDPISEHNRLYWYRQTLGQGPEFLTYFQNEAQLEKSRLLSDRFSAERPKGSFSTLEIQRTEQGDSAMYLCASSTQVNQPQHFGDGTRLSIL.

Only one count was recorded for this clone. The rearrangement links TRBV7-9 to TRBJ1-6; 12 nucleotides align to TRBD1. Germline-derived CDR1 and CDR2 are SEHNR and FQNEAQ (reference sequence). J gave up 14 bases and V 0 bases, and 14 bases lay outside the gene matches. CDR3 length: 18 residues. CDR3 DNA sequence: TGTGCCAGCAGCTTAGCGGGGGACAGGGGGCACTTTGGTGCGACCCTCCACTTT. Its translation: CASSLAGDRGHFGATLHF.

Concerning this clone: The germline gene is not matched at one end of the junction; a read error may be the cause. The V gene is TRBV28, the J gene TRBJ2-7; D gene ambiguous. CDR3 length equals 12 residues. CDR1 and CDR2 (germline): MDHEN, SYDVKM. As DNA, the CDR3 is TGTGCCAGCAGTGTATGGAATCGCGAGCAGTACTTC. Protein product: CASSVWNREQYF.

This chain links TRBV3-1 (or the pseudogene TRBV3-2) with TRBJ1-6, with 12 bases aligning to TRBD1. Germline assignment: CDR1 LGHDT and CDR2 YNNKEL (reference sequence). V shed 4 bases and J 7 bases; nucleotides not matched to a gene: 2. The CDR3 spans 15 residues. CDR3 nucleotides: TGTGCCAGCAGCCTCGGGACAGGGGGCAATTCACCCCTCCACTTT. It specifies CASSLGTGGNSPLHF.

This rearrangement joins TRBV6-5 to TRBJ1-2; the D is unclear. Germline lookup yields CDR1 MNHEY and CDR2 SVGAGI. V was pared by 0 bases and J by 3 bases, with 8 bases between. The CDR3 sequence is 14 residues long. The CDR3 protein is CASSYSREDYGYTF. CDR3 bases: TGTGCCAGCAGTTACTCCCGCGAGGACTATGGCTACACCTTC.

The chain carries TRBV10-2 and TRBJ2-3; 7 bases match TRBD2. Trimming removed 3 bases from V and 3 bases from J; junction bases left unmatched: 6. The germline CDR1 and CDR2 sequences are WSHSY and SAAADI. The CDR3 is 15 residues long. This chain's CDR3 is CASSDGRGGTDTQYF. CDR3 coding DNA: TGCGCCAGCAGTGATGGTAGGGGAGGGACAGATACGCAGTATTTT.

This chain connects TRBV28 to TRBJ2-1; tentatively, D is TRBD2 (6 bases). From germline, CDR1 is MDHEN and CDR2 SYDVKM. This CDR3 has 15 residues. The V gene lost 3 bases and the J gene lost 4 bases, with 13 bases spanning the gap. CDR3: CASSFPGLRYNEQFF. CDR3 sequence (DNA): TGTGCCAGCAGTTTCCCCGGACTAAGATACAATGAGCAGTTCTTC.